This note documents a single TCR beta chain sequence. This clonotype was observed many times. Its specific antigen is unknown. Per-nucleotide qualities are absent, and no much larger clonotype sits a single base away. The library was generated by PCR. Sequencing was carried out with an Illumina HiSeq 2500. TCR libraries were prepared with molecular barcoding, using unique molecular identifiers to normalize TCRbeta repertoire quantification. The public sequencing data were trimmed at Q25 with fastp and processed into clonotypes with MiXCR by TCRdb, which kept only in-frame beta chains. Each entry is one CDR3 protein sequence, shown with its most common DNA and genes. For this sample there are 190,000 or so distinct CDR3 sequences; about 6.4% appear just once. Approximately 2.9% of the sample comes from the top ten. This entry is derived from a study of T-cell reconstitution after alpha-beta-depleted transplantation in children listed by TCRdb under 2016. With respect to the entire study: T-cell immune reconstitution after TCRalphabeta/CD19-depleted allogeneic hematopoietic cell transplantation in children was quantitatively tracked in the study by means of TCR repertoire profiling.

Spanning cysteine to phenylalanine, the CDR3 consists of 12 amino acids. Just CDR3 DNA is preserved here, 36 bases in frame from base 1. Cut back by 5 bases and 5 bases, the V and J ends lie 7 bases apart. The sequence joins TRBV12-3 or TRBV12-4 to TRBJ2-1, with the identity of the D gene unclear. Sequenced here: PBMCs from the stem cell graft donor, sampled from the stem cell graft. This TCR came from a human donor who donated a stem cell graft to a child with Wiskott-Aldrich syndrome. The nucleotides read TGTGCCAGCAGTCCGCCGAACAATGAGCAGTTCTTC. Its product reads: CASSPPNNEQFF.